A selection of T cell receptor beta chains follows, all from one sample in a study of CD8 T cell repertoires and HIV-1 epitope variants. These receptors' antigens are unknown. Assay: immunoSEQ multiplex PCR; the TCRdb copy retains only in-frame clones and omits some. In the table there are thousands of clones, 60% to 70% of which are singletons. Sequenced: cultured CD8+ T cells derived from PBMCs. These receptors were obtained from a male donor with HIV. Both conserved end residues are part of each CDR3. Fields, in order: J gene, clone size, D gene, V gene, CDR3 DNA, CDR3 protein. The D gene is left open where the match is weak. Expanded clones get a size class; other rows say once, few or many, or leave the size out.

>TRBJ2-7|-|-|TRBV5-8
TGTGCCAGCAGCGACTCGACAGTTACCTACGAGCAGTACTTC
CASSDSTVTYEQYF
>TRBJ1-1|few|-|TRBV9
TGTGCCAGCAGCGCCGGGGAGATTTTGAACACTGAAGCTTTCTTT
CASSAGEILNTEAFF
>TRBJ1-4|-|-|TRBV6-1
TGTGCCAGCACAACCCTCGGGACAACTAATGAAAAACTGTTTTTT
CASTTLGTTNEKLFF
>TRBJ1-2|few|TRBD1|TRBV6-5
TGTGCCAGCAGTGTTGGACAGGGGCCCTTAGGCTACACCTTC
CASSVGQGPLGYTF
>TRBJ2-7|-|-|TRBV5-6
TGTGCCAGCAGCTTACGAGCGGGCGAGCAGTACTTC
CASSLRAGEQYF
>TRBJ2-1|few|-|TRBV28
TGTGCCAGCAGTGTGGGGGGACCCACTGAGCAGTTCTTC
CASSVGGPTEQFF
>TRBJ1-1|medium-sized|TRBD1|TRBV4-1
TGCGCCAGCAGCCGTTTACAGGGGGAGGAAGCTTTCTTT
CASSRLQGEEAFF
>TRBJ1-1|few|-|TRBV2
TGTGCCAGACAGGTGGGAGGGGGAGTCACTGAAGCTTTCTTT
CARQVGGGVTEAFF
>TRBJ1-5|-|-|TRBV7-2
TGTGCCAGCAGCTTAGCGGGAAGCAATCAGCCCCAGCATTTT
CASSLAGSNQPQHF
>TRBJ2-7|-|TRBD1|TRBV4-3
TGCGCCAGCAGCCACGGCGGGACAGGGGAGACCTACGAGCAGTACTTC
CASSHGGTGETYEQYF
>TRBJ1-3|-|-|TRBV10-3
TGTGCCATCAGTGAGCCGGCAGGGATGACTCCTGGAAACACCATATATTTT
CAISEPAGMTPGNTIYF
>TRBJ1-3|-|-|TRBV6-5
TGTGCCAGCAGTTACTCCCAGGGAAGCTCTGGAAACACCATATATTTT
CASSYSQGSSGNTIYF
>TRBJ1-6|-|-|TRBV19
TGTGCCACCCTGGCAGACGGGAGTTCACCCCTCCACTTT
CATLADGSSPLHF
>TRBJ1-4|few|TRBD1|TRBV5-4
TGTGCCAGCAGCTTTTCGGGACAGGGTTTAGGAGAAAAACTGTTTTTT
CASSFSGQGLGEKLFF
>TRBJ2-2|-|-|TRBV7-9
TGTGCCAGCAGCTTAACCTCGAGCACCGGGGAGCTGTTTTTT
CASSLTSSTGELFF